These 29 T cell receptor beta chains were all obtained from the same sample, sequenced in a study of cytomegalovirus exposure and HLA in healthy donors. The primer mix had 60 Vbeta and 13 Jbeta primers. Profiled with immunoSEQ multiplex PCR; TCRdb holds only in-frame clones, not every one. In the table there are 30,000 to 40,000 clones, approximately 75% of which are singletons. Sequenced sample: PBMCs. The receptor set was obtained from a man in his forties in good health and CMV-seronegative.

By sample fraction, this clone is medium-sized. The V call is TRBV7-6, the J call TRBJ2-1; D remains ambiguous. With 6 bases removed from V and 5 bases from J, the gap between germline ends came to 11 bases. Germline CDR1 and CDR2: SGHVS and FNYEAQ. The CDR3 is 13 amino acids. CDR3 protein: CASSSTRDNEQFF. CDR3 bases: TGTGCCAGCAGTTCTACGAGAGACAATGAGCAGTTCTTC.

The chain combines TRBV11-1 with TRBJ2-7, with D tentatively TRBD2 (5 bases). Germline CDR1 and CDR2: SGHAT and FQDESV (reference sequence). The CDR3 has 13 residues. The V gene lost 4 bases and the J gene lost 4 bases, with 11 bases spanning the gap. The CDR3 DNA follows: TGTGCCAGCAGCTCTGAGGGCTGGTACGAGCAGTACTTC. It specifies CASSSEGWYEQYF.

The chain uses TRBV11-2 and TRBJ2-7; the match to TRBD2 covers 14 bases. CDR1 and CDR2 (germline): SGHAT, FQNNGV. The V segment lost 5 bases and the J segment 4 bases; nucleotides outside the gene matches: 4. This CDR3 comprises 15 residues. The CDR3 DNA reads as TGTGCCAGCAGCAGACTAGCGGGGGGGCCGTACGAGCAGTACTTC. Translating gives CASSRLAGGPYEQYF. Supplemented by reference TRBV11-2 and TRBJ2-7, the full variable domain reads EAGVAQSPRYKIIEKRQSVAFWCNPISGHATLYWYQQILGQGPKLLIQFQNNGVVDDSQLPKDRFSAERLKGVDSTLKIQPAKLEDSAVYLCASSRLAGGPYEQYFGPGTRLTVT.

This CDR3 reads CASSSTGGFDEQYF. CDR3 DNA sequence: TGTGCCAGCAGCTCCACAGGGGGCTTTGACGAGCAGTACTTC. The chain combines TRBV7-3 with TRBJ2-7, with 9 bases lining up with TRBD1. V trimming: 4 bases; J trimming: 5 bases; junction bases outside the gene matches: 6. Looked up from germline, CDR1 is SGHTA and CDR2 is FQGTGA. This CDR3 is built from 14 residues.

This chain links TRBV5-1 with TRBJ1-1; TRBD1 matches at 8 bases. V shed 3 bases, J shed 1 base, and the junction held 2 bases outside the gene matches. Germline loops: CDR1 SGHRS, CDR2 YFSETQ. The CDR3 length is 14 residues. CDR3 residues: CASSWGTGNTEAFF. The CDR3 region has the DNA TGCGCCAGCAGCTGGGGGACAGGGAACACTGAAGCTTTCTTT.

CDR3 coding DNA: TGCGCCAGCAGCGTCGACAGGGATTACGAGCAGTACTTC. It is translated as CASSVDRDYEQYF. This chain uses TRBV4-1 with TRBJ2-7, with TRBD1 matching 7 bases. Unmatched junction bases numbered 5, after V lost 5 bases and J lost 4 bases. In germline, CDR1 is MGHRA, CDR2 YSYEKL. This CDR3 has 13 residues.

The rearrangement uses TRBV27 and TRBJ2-1; D unclear. Trimming cost V 6 bases and J 7 bases, with 7 bases left between them. Per the germline V gene, CDR1 is MNHEY and CDR2 is SMNVEV (reference sequence). This CDR3 spans 11 amino acids. The CDR3 here is CASSFYNEQFF. The CDR3 DNA is TGTGCCAGCAGCTTCTATAATGAGCAGTTCTTC.

V and J are TRBV7-2 and TRBJ1-1, with 10 bases aligning to TRBD1. CDR3 length: 14 residues. J lost 11 bases, V lost 1 base, and 7 bases had no gene match. CDR1 is SGHTA, CDR2 FQGNSA, per germline. This CDR3 reads CASSLGDRGRVAFF. The DNA for the CDR3 is TGTGCCAGCAGCTTAGGTGACAGGGGGCGCGTGGCTTTCTTT.

The V call is TRBV5-8, the J call TRBJ2-7; 7 positions match TRBD2. Germline V gene data show CDR1 as SGHTS and CDR2 as YDEGEE. This CDR3 has 15 residues. After removal of 3 bases from V and 6 bases from J, the junction contained 12 bases not matched to a gene. The CDR3 nucleotides are TGTGCCAGCAGCTCGGGACCGCCCGAGCGGGGCGAGCAGTACTTC. Translation: CASSSGPPERGEQYF.

This clone was seen a handful of times. The rearrangement links TRBV7-9 to TRBJ2-5; D may be TRBD1 (6 bases). The CDR3 totals 14 residues. Germline V gives CDR1 SEHNR, CDR2 FQNEAQ (reference sequence). V shed 6 bases and J shed 1 base, with 12 bases lying between them. The CDR3 reads CASSLQGFQETQYF. CDR3 nucleotide sequence: TGTGCCAGCAGTCTACAGGGTTTCCAAGAGACCCAGTACTTC. Full variable domain (outside the CDR3, taken from reference TRBV7-9 and TRBJ2-5): DTGVSQNPRHKITKRGQNVTFRCDPISEHNRLYWYRQTLGQGPEFLTYFQNEAQLEKSRLLSDRFSAERPKGSFSTLEIQRTEQGDSAMYLCASSLQGFQETQYFGPGTRLLVL.

The chain joins TRBV6-1 to TRBJ2-5; TRBD1 matches 9 bases. The germline V gene has CDR1 MNHNS and CDR2 SASEGT. The ends lost 5 bases at V and 5 bases at J; junction bases unmatched: 6. The CDR3 is 14 amino acids. The CDR3 DNA reads TGTGCCAGCAGTAATACAGGGGGCGCCGAGACCCAGTACTTC. This translates into CASSNTGGAETQYF.

CDR3 DNA sequence: TGCGCCAGCAGCCAAGATAGCGGGCGTGGTGAGCAGTTCTTC. This encodes CASSQDSGRGEQFF. The J gene is TRBJ2-1, the V gene TRBV4-3; 7 positions agree with TRBD2. This CDR3 is built from 14 residues. The V segment lost 0 bases and the J segment 9 bases; nucleotides outside the gene matches: 5. CDR1 is LGHNA and CDR2 is YSLEER in the germline V gene.

V gene TRBV2 combines with J gene TRBJ1-1; D is unresolved. CDR3 length: 14 amino acids. In germline, CDR1 is SNHLY, CDR2 FYNNEI. The V gene lost 7 bases and the J gene lost 1 base, with 13 bases spanning the gap. The CDR3 sequence: CASTEREWNTEAFF. CDR3 in DNA: TGTGCCAGCACCGAGAGGGAGTGGAACACTGAAGCTTTCTTT.

The genes are TRBV11-3 and TRBJ1-2; D unresolved. The CDR3 consists of 13 residues. V was pared by 5 bases and J by 5 bases, with 12 bases between. The germline V gene encodes CDR1 SGHNT and CDR2 YENEEA. The DNA of the CDR3 is TGTGCCAGCAGCCTCAGAGGCGGTTATGGCTACACCTTC. Translated, it gives CASSLRGGYGYTF.

J is TRBJ1-4 and V is TRBV18; D gene unclear. Germline values: CDR1 KGHSH, CDR2 LQKENI. This CDR3 comprises 15 residues. The V gene lost 1 base and the J gene lost 0 bases, with 6 bases spanning the gap. As DNA, the CDR3 is TGTGCCAGCTCACCACAGGGAGCAACTAATGAAAAACTGTTTTTT. It specifies CASSPQGATNEKLFF.

The chain has TRBV6-1 and TRBJ1-2; D may be TRBD1 (5 bases). Germline CDR1 reads MNHNS; CDR2 reads SASEGT. V lost 5 bases and J 2 bases, leaving 12 bases between the germline ends. CDR3 size: 14 residues. The CDR3, as DNA: TGTGCCAGCAGTCAGTCGGAGGGGAACTATGGCTACACCTTC. Its protein product is CASSQSEGNYGYTF.

J is TRBJ1-1 and V is TRBV7-2; maybe TRBD1 (5 bases). V was trimmed by 5 bases and J by 4 bases, leaving 17 bases between them. CDR1 and CDR2 (germline): SGHTA, FQGNSA. This CDR3 comprises 15 residues. The CDR3 DNA follows: TGTGCCAGCAGCCTCAGGGCCCATCGAAGCACTGAAGCTTTCTTT. This codes for CASSLRAHRSTEAFF.

This chain connects TRBV6-1 to TRBJ1-1, with TRBD1 matching 9 bases. The V segment lost 3 bases and the J segment 1 base; nucleotides outside the gene matches: 0. CDR3 length equals 14 residues. Germline V gene data show CDR1 as MNHNS and CDR2 as SASEGT. The CDR3 region has the DNA TGTGCCAGCAGTGAGGACAGGGGGAACACTGAAGCTTTCTTT. It specifies CASSEDRGNTEAFF.

The chain links TRBV5-4 to TRBJ2-7; 9 bases fit TRBD1. Germline V gives CDR1 SGHNT, CDR2 YYREEE (reference sequence). Losses at the gene ends were 3 bases for V and 6 bases for J; bases not matched to a gene: 7. The CDR3 has 14 residues. The CDR3 nucleotides read TGTGCCAGCAGCTGGGCGGGACAGGGCTCCGAGCAGTACTTC. The encoded protein is CASSWAGQGSEQYF.

This rearrangement joins TRBV6-5 to TRBJ2-7; the match to TRBD1 covers 8 bases. Trimming removed 3 bases from V and 1 base from J; junction bases left unmatched: 5. Germline V gene lookup returns CDR1 MNHEY and CDR2 SVGAGI. This CDR3 is built from 15 residues. CDR3 sequence (DNA): TGTGCCAGCAGTTATCCAGGGGGCTCATCCTACGAGCAGTACTTC. Translating gives CASSYPGGSSYEQYF.

This clone has a handful of counts. V gene TRBV9 combines with J gene TRBJ2-7, with TRBD2 identical over 12 bases. The CDR3 contains 15 residues. Germline V gene lookup returns CDR1 SGDLS and CDR2 YYNGEE. V shed 0 bases and J 7 bases; nucleotides not matched to a gene: 5. The DNA for the CDR3 is TGTGCCAGCAGCGTAGGGACTAGCGGGGTATTGGAGCAGTACTTC. It codes for CASSVGTSGVLEQYF.

V and J are TRBV6-4 and TRBJ2-1, with 11 bases lining up with TRBD1. Losses at the gene ends were 5 bases for V and 6 bases for J; bases not matched to a gene: 9. The CDR3 consists of 16 residues. Germline CDR1 reads MRHNA; CDR2 reads SNTAGT. In DNA form, the CDR3 reads TGTGCCAGCAGTTCCGAAACCGGGACAGGGGGCAATGAGCAGTTCTTC. Translated, it gives CASSSETGTGGNEQFF.

The chain has TRBV29-1 and TRBJ1-2; D is ambiguous. The CDR3 has 14 amino acids. The germline CDR1 and CDR2 sequences are SQVTM and ANQGSEA. The V gene lost 7 bases and the J gene lost 2 bases, with 17 bases spanning the gap. Here the CDR3 DNA reads TGCAGCGCTGGGGAGGGCAGATTGAACTATGGCTACACCTTC. Its translation is CSAGEGRLNYGYTF.

This chain connects TRBV10-1 to TRBJ1-4; D is possibly TRBD1 (5 bases). The CDR3 runs 14 residues. The V gene's germline CDR1 is WNHNN and CDR2 SYGVQD (reference sequence). The ends were cut back, 9 bases at V and 4 bases at J, with 15 bases in the middle. The CDR3 reads CARDGGSGNEKLFF. In nucleotides, the CDR3 is TGCGCCAGGGACGGGGGATCGGGTAATGAAAAACTGTTTTTT.

The CDR3 region has the DNA TGCAGTGCTGCCAGGGGGCGAAAGCAGTTCTTC. As protein: CSAARGRKQFF. This chain links TRBV20-1 with TRBJ2-1, with TRBD1 identical over 8 bases. From germline, CDR1 is DFQATT and CDR2 SNEGSKA (reference sequence). Unmatched junction bases numbered 5, after V lost 5 bases and J lost 11 bases. The CDR3 has 11 amino acids.

This rearrangement joins TRBV4-1 to TRBJ1-5; the match to TRBD1 covers 7 bases. This CDR3 has 15 amino acids. The trim removed 3 bases at V and 2 bases at J, leaving 4 bases unmatched. CDR1 and CDR2 (germline): MGHRA, YSYEKL. In nucleotides, the CDR3 is TGCGCCAGCAGCCAGGACGGGACAGGCAATCAGCCCCAGCATTTT. Its protein product is CASSQDGTGNQPQHF.

In its sample, this clone was seen once. The chain has TRBV29-1 and TRBJ2-5; TRBD1 is a possible D gene (6 bases). Trimming stripped 4 bases from V and 9 bases from J, with 18 bases between. This CDR3 region has 13 residues. In germline, CDR1 is SQVTM, CDR2 ANQGSEA. The CDR3 is CSVATGTKVAQYF. The DNA for the CDR3 is TGCAGCGTTGCAACCGGGACAAAAGTCGCCCAGTACTTC. The full variable domain, in which reference TRBV29-1 and TRBJ2-5 provide the parts outside the CDR3, is SAVISQKPSRDICQRGTSLTIQCQVDSQVTMMFWYRQQPGQSLTLIATANQGSEATYESGFVIDKFPISRPNLTFSTLTVSNMSPEDSSIYLCSVATGTKVAQYFGPGTRLLVL.

V gene TRBV14 combines with J gene TRBJ2-2, with D possibly being TRBD1 (6 bases). Germline V gene lookup returns CDR1 SGHDN and CDR2 FVKESK. Trimming cost V 1 base and J 9 bases, with 12 bases left between them. The CDR3 is made up of 14 amino acids. The CDR3 loop reads CASSQGQDDRELFF. DNA of the CDR3: TGTGCCAGCAGCCAAGGACAGGACGACCGGGAGCTGTTTTTT.

The chain carries TRBV2 and TRBJ2-5; D remains ambiguous. The CDR3 contains 14 residues. V was trimmed by 6 bases and J by 3 bases, leaving 14 bases between them. Looked up from germline, CDR1 is SNHLY and CDR2 is FYNNEI. In nucleotides, the CDR3 is TGTGCCAGCAGCCCCACAGTGACGAAAGAGACCCAGTACTTC. It specifies CASSPTVTKETQYF.